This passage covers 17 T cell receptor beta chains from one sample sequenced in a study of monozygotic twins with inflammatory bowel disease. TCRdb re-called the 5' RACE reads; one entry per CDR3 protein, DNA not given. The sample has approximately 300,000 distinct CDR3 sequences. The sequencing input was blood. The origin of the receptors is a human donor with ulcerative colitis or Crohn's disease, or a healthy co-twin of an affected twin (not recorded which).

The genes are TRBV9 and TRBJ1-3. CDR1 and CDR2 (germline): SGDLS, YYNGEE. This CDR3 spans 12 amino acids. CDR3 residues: CASSATGNTIYF.

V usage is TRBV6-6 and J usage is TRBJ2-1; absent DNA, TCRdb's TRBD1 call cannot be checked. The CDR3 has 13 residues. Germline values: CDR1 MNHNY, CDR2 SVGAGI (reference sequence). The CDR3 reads CASLDGGINEQFF.

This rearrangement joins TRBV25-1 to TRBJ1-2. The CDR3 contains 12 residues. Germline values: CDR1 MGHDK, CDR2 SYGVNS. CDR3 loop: CASSDLYYGYTF.

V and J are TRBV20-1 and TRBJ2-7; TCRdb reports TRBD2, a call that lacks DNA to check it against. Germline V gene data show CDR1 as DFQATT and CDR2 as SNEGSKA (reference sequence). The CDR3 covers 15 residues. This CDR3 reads CSALTSGSTSYEQYF.

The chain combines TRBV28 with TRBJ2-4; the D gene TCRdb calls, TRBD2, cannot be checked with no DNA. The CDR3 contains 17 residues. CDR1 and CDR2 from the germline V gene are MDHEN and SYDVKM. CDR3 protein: CASSPSLALTAKNIQYF.

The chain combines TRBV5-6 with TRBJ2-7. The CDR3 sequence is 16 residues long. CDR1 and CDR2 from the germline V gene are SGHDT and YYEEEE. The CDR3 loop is CASSLFQAGRSYEQYF.

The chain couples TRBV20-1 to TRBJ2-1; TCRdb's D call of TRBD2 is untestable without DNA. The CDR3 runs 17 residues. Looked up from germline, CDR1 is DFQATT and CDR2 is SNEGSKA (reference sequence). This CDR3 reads CSAKALVAGVSYNEQFF.

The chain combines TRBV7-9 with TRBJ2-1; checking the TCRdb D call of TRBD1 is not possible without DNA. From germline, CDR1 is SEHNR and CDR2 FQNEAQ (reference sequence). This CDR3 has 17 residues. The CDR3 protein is CASRLVLGVSKETEQFF.

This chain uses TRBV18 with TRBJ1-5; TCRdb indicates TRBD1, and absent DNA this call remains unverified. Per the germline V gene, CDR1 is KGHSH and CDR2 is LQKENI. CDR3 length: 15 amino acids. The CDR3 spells CASSPGAGNGQPQHF.

The chain's CDR3 is CASRFSTGRDGYTF. This chain uses TRBV6-6 with TRBJ1-2; the D gene TCRdb calls, TRBD1, cannot be checked with no DNA. The CDR3 runs to 14 residues. Germline V gene sequence: CDR1 MNHNY, CDR2 SVGAGI (reference sequence).

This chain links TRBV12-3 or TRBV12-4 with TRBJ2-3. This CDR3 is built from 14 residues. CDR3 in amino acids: CASMRTKSTDTQYF.

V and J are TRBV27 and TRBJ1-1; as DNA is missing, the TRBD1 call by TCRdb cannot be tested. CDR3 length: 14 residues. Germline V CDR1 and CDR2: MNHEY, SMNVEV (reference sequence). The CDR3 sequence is CASRTGRMNTEAFF.

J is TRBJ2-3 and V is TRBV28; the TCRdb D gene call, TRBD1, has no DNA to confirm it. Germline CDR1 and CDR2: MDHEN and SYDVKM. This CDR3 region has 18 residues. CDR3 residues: CASSSNRLTRRGTDTQYF.

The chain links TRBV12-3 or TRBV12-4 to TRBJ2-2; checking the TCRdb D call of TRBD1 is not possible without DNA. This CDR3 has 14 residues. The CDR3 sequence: CASSRWGGRGELFF.

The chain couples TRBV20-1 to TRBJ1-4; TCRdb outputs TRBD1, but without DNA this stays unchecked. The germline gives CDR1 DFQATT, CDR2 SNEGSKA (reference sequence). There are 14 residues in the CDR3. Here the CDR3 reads CSVSQGAMNEKLFF.

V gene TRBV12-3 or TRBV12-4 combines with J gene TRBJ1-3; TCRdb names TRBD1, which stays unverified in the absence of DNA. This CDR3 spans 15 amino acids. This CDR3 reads CASSFQGGRQNTIYF.

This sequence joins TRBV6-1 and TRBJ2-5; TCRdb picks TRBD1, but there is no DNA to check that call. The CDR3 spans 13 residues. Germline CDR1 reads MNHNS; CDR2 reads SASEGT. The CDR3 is CASTSGGRETQYF.